A single sample gave rise to the 8 T cell receptor beta chains below, sequenced in a study of blood T cell repertoires in COVID-19. Clones were sequenced by immunoSEQ multiplex PCR, and TCRdb holds only the in-frame ones, with some missing. In the table there are roughly 160,000 clones, 85% to 95% of which are singletons. Sample: peripheral blood. These receptor sequences come from a man between 45 and 60 years old with acute or convalescent COVID-19.

The CDR3 DNA follows: TGCGCCAGCAGCCCGGGGACTAGCACAGATACGCAGTATTTT. Protein product: CASSPGTSTDTQYF. The chain links TRBV5-1 to TRBJ2-3, with D possibly matching TRBD2 (6 bases). Germline CDR1 reads SGHRS; CDR2 reads YFSETQ. The V end lost 4 bases, the J end lost 0 bases, and 9 bases lay between the germline ends. The CDR3 spans 14 residues.

With respect to this clone: The identical CDR3 is also encoded by other nucleotide sequences in the sample. V usage is TRBV27 and J usage is TRBJ2-3; D is unresolved. CDR3 length: 13 amino acids. Germline CDR1 is MNHEY and CDR2 is SMNVEV (reference sequence). Trimming left V 2 bases short and J 3 bases short, with 6 bases between. The CDR3 DNA is TGTGCCAGCAGTTTACTGGCTACAGATACGCAGTATTTT. It yields the protein CASSLLATDTQYF.

The rearrangement links TRBV11-2 to TRBJ2-1; 8 bases line up with TRBD2. Germline V CDR1 and CDR2: SGHAT, FQNNGV. The J segment lost 3 bases and the V segment lost 2 bases, leaving 3 bases of the junction unmatched. This CDR3 contains 15 residues. Here the CDR3 reads CASSLLLADYNEQFF. The CDR3 nucleotides read TGTGCCAGCAGCTTACTACTAGCGGACTACAATGAGCAGTTCTTC.

As regards this clone: One end of the junction varies from germline; a read error may be responsible. The chain links TRBV7-9 to TRBJ1-2; D is unresolved. This CDR3 has 13 residues. Germline CDR1 SEHNR, CDR2 FQNEAQ (reference sequence). The CDR3 nucleotides are TGTGCCAGCAGCTTAGTCCAGAACTATGGCTACATCTTC. Protein sequence: CASSLVQNYGYIF.

V and J are TRBV3-1 (or the pseudogene TRBV3-2) and TRBJ1-6; no clear D. The CDR3 has 15 amino acids. Trimming left V 0 bases short and J 7 bases short, with 10 bases between. Germline lookup yields CDR1 LGHDT and CDR2 YNNKEL (reference sequence). The CDR3 spells CASSQEGAGNSPLHF. In DNA form, the CDR3 reads TGTGCCAGCAGCCAAGAGGGCGCTGGGAATTCACCCCTCCACTTT.

The chain employs TRBV10-1 and TRBJ1-4; 7 bases align to TRBD1. CDR1 is WNHNN and CDR2 is SYGVQD in the germline V gene (reference sequence). J lost 1 base, V lost 3 bases, and 20 bases had no gene match. The CDR3 is 21 amino acids. CDR3 DNA: TGCGCCAGCAGTGAACGATTGTTGTCAACAGGGGCTAGGGTAACTAATGAAAAACTGTTTTTT. Protein sequence: CASSERLLSTGARVTNEKLFF.

The chain recombines TRBV29-1 with TRBJ1-1, with D perhaps TRBD1 (6 bases). The CDR3 contains 14 residues. V shed 6 bases and J shed 5 bases, with 19 bases lying between them. Germline V gene lookup returns CDR1 SQVTM and CDR2 ANQGSEA. For the CDR3, the DNA is TGCAGCGTCGCCCTAGCCTCAGGGGAGACTGAAGCTTTCTTT. It encodes CSVALASGETEAFF.

The gene calls are TRBV6-2 or TRBV6-3 and TRBJ1-5; 10 nucleotides align to TRBD1. The CDR3 spans 16 residues. V dropped 5 bases and J dropped 5; count of bases not matched to a gene: 9. The germline CDR1 and CDR2 sequences are MNHEY and SVGEGT. Written as DNA, the CDR3 is TGTGCCAGCAGTAAAAGACAGGGGGCAGGGGATCAGCCCCAGCATTTT. Translated, it gives CASSKRQGAGDQPQHF.